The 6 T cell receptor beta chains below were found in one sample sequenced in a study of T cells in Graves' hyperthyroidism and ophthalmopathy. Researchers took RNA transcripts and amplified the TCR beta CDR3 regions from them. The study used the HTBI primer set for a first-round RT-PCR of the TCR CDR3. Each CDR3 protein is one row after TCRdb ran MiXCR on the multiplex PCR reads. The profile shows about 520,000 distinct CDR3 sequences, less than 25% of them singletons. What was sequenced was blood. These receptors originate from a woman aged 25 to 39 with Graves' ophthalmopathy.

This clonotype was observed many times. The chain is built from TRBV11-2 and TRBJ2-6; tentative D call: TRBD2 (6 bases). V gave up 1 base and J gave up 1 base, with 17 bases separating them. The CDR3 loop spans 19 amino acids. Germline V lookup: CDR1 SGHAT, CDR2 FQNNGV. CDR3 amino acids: CASSLVGQGGMSGANVLTF. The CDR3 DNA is TGTGCCAGCAGCTTAGTAGGGCAGGGAGGCATGTCTGGGGCCAACGTCCTGACTTTC.

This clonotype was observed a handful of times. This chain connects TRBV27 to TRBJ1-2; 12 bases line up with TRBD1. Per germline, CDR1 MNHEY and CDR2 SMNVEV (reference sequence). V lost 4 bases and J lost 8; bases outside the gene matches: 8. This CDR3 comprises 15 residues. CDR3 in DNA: TGTGCCAGCAGTTCGCCGGGACAGGGGGCATGGGGCTACACCTTC. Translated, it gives CASSSPGQGAWGYTF.

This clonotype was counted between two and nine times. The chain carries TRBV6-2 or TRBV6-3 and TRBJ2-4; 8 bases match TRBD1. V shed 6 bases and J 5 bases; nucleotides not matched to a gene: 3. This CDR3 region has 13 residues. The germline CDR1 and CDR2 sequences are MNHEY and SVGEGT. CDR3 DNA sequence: TGTGCCAGCAGGAAACAGGGGGAAAACATTCAGTACTTC. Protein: CASRKQGENIQYF.

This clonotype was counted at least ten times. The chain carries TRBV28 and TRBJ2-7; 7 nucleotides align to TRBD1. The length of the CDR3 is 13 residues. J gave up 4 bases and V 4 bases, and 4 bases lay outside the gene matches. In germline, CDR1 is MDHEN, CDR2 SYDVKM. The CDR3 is CASSYTGVYEQYF. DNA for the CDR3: TGTGCCAGCAGTTATACAGGGGTGTACGAGCAGTACTTC.

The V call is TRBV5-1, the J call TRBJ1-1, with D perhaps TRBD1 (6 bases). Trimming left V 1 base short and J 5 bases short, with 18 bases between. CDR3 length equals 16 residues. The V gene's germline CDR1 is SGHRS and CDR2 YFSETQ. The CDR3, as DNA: TGCGCCAGCAGCTTGCAGGGGCCCAAAGGGGGGACTGAAGCTTTCTTT. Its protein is CASSLQGPKGGTEAFF.

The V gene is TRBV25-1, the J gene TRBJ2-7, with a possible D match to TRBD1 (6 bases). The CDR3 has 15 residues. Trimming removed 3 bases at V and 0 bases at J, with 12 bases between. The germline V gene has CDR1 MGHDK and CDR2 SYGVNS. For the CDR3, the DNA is TGTGCCAGCAGTGATCCGGGACACAACTCCTACGAGCAGTACTTC. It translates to CASSDPGHNSYEQYF.